The following is a T cell receptor (beta chain) sequence with its context. Its antigen is unknown. Germline V gives CDR1 MNHNY, CDR2 SVGAGI (reference sequence). This CDR3 is 14 amino acids long. J lost 2 bases, V lost 6 bases, and 4 bases had no gene match. This sample is drawn from a study of shared clonotypes between healthy human individuals. Genomic DNA from each subset was divided evenly over several immunoSEQ plates. Sequencing used immunoSEQ multiplex PCR; TCRdb keeps in-frame clones, though not all of them. The table lists some 790,000 clones, approximately 72% of them singletons, with roughly 1.8% in the top ten. Regarding the study as a whole: Blood was the only sampled material, and tissue repertoires likely differ.

The chain links TRBV6-6 to TRBJ1-5; 7 bases agree with TRBD1. The sequencing input was memory CD4+ T cells sorted from blood. Subset reported: CD45RA-negative fraction. The TCR was taken from a woman aged 30 to 39 in good health. The CDR3 spells CASSSGQGNQPQHF. Here the CDR3 DNA reads TGTGCCAGCAGCTCCGGACAGGGCAATCAGCCCCAGCATTTT.